The source of this TCR beta chain is a study of response to subunit inactivated influenza vaccine. Study results and limitations: The authors proposed limited new T cell recruitment per seasonal influenza vaccination.

One entry per CDR3 protein results from TCRdb running MiXCR on the RT-PCR reads. The data show 530,000 or so distinct CDR3 sequences, around 15% seen once. This CDR3 is 14 amino acids long. V gave up 3 bases and J gave up 3 bases, with 9 bases separating them. This clonotype appeared a few times. Its cognate antigen is unknown. This material consisted of PBMCs from blood, taken about 13 days after vaccination. The V call is TRBV12-3 or TRBV12-4, the J call TRBJ2-1; no reliable D call. This sequence was found in a man aged 50-60 years who received an inactivated influenza vaccine. CDR3 nucleotides: TGTGCCAGCAGTTTGGGTCAGTACTACAATGAGCAGTTCTTC. This codes for CASSLGQYYNEQFF.